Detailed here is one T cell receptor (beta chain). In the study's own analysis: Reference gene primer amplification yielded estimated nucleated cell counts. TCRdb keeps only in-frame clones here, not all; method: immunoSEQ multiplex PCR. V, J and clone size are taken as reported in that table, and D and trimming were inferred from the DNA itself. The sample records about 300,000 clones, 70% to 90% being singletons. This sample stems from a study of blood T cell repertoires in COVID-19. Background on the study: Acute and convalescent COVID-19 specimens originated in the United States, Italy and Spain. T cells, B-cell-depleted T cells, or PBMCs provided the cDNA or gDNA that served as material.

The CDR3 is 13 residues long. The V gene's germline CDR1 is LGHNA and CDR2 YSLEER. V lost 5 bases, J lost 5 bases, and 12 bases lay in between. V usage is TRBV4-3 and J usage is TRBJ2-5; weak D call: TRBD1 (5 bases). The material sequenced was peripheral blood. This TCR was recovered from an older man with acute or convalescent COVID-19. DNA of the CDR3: TGCGCCAGCAGCTTGCAGGGTACGGAGACCCAGTACTTC. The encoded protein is CASSLQGTETQYF.